The 22 T cell receptor beta chains given below trace back to one sample, sequenced in a study of cytomegalovirus exposure and HLA in healthy donors. It was with 60 Vbeta and 13 Jbeta primers that the PCR ran. Method: immunoSEQ multiplex PCR; TCRdb's copy keeps in-frame clones and lacks some. The top ten hold around 6.6% of the sample, which has roughly 150,000 clones, 70% to 85% seen once. The sequencing input was PBMCs. Receptor source: a woman between 45 and 65 years old in good health and CMV-seropositive.

About this clone itself: The same CDR3 also results from other DNA sequences found in this sample. The V gene is TRBV6-6, the J gene TRBJ2-7, with D maybe TRBD1 (5 bases). V was shortened by 0 bases and J by 5 bases, with 11 bases between the two germline ends. The CDR3 consists of 14 residues. Per germline, CDR1 MNHNY and CDR2 SVGAGI (reference sequence). In DNA, the CDR3 is TGTGCCAGCAGTTACTCCGAGCAGGGAAACGAGCAGTACTTC. Amino acids: CASSYSEQGNEQYF.

The chain couples TRBV5-8 to TRBJ2-7; 9 bases are a match to TRBD1. V shed 2 bases and J 3 bases; nucleotides not matched to a gene: 9. This CDR3 region has 16 residues. Germline loops: CDR1 SGHTS, CDR2 YDEGEE. The CDR3 sequence is CASSLPTGTGFYEQYF. As DNA, the CDR3 is TGTGCCAGCAGCTTACCCACCGGGACAGGGTTCTACGAGCAGTACTTC. Supplemented by reference TRBV5-8 and TRBJ2-7, the full variable domain reads EAGVTQSPTHLIKTRGQQATLRCSPISGHTSVYWYQQALGLGLQFLLWYDEGEERNRGNFPPRFSGRQFPNYSSELNVNALELEDSALYLCASSLPTGTGFYEQYFGPGTRLTVT.

The chain combines TRBV5-1 with TRBJ1-2; 8 bases line up with TRBD1. The germline V gene encodes CDR1 SGHRS and CDR2 YFSETQ. This CDR3 has 15 amino acids. V trimming: 0 bases; J trimming: 6 bases; junction bases outside the gene matches: 7. The chain's CDR3 is CASSLASGGADGYTF. CDR3 sequence (DNA): TGCGCCAGCAGCTTGGCCTCAGGGGGCGCGGATGGCTACACCTTC.

This clone was detected once. The rearrangement uses TRBV7-9 and TRBJ1-4; D perhaps matches TRBD1 (6 bases). CDR3 length equals 15 residues. Germline lookup yields CDR1 SEHNR and CDR2 FQNEAQ (reference sequence). Trimming pared 3 bases from V and 8 bases from J, leaving 16 bases between. Here the CDR3 DNA reads TGTGCCAGCAGCTTCAACAGGGTAAAAGGCGAAAAACTGTTTTTT. Its translation: CASSFNRVKGEKLFF.

Comment on this clone: Other DNA sequences from this sample encode an identical CDR3 as well. J is TRBJ1-1 and V is TRBV5-1, with TRBD1 matching over 10 bases. Germline-derived CDR1 and CDR2 are SGHRS and YFSETQ. This CDR3 contains 14 residues. V shed 4 bases, J shed 5 bases, and the junction held 5 bases outside the gene matches. CDR3 protein: CASSRDRGGTEAFF. CDR3 coding DNA: TGCGCCAGCAGCAGGGACAGGGGTGGGACTGAAGCTTTCTTT.

About this clone: The conserved phenylalanine or tryptophan is not found at the CDR3 terminus, so this likely reflects a read error. It is unclear where the CDR3 begins or ends on the DNA, so no DNA is shown, and the CDR3 is as TCRdb lists it. The chain links TRBV7-2 to TRBJ1-4; TRBD1, the table's D call, was not compared with the DNA. CDR1 and CDR2 (germline): SGHTA, FQGNSA. The CDR3 is 8 residues long, ends included. Here the CDR3 reads CASSQGGP.

The chain couples TRBV5-1 to TRBJ1-1, with 7 bases identical to TRBD1. V was clipped by 2 bases and J by 0 bases; unmatched bases: 4. The CDR3 covers 15 residues. Germline CDR1 and CDR2: SGHRS and YFSETQ. The CDR3 loop reads CASSFYDRVNTEAFF. The CDR3 region has the DNA TGCGCCAGCAGCTTCTATGACAGGGTGAACACTGAAGCTTTCTTT.

This clone was recorded once. The rearrangement joins TRBV28 to TRBJ1-5; the match to TRBD1 covers 8 bases. The CDR3 totals 15 residues. After removal of 3 bases from V and 6 bases from J, the junction contained 7 bases not matched to a gene. CDR1 and CDR2 from the germline V gene are MDHEN and SYDVKM. The CDR3 reads CASSFAGGRSQPQHF. In DNA form, the CDR3 reads TGTGCCAGCAGTTTCGCAGGGGGCAGGAGTCAGCCCCAGCATTTT.

The chain uses TRBV5-6 and TRBJ1-3, with 7 bases identical to TRBD1. The V gene's germline CDR1 is SGHDT and CDR2 YYEEEE. The CDR3 is made up of 14 amino acids. J gave up 4 bases and V 0 bases, and 1 base lay outside the gene matches. The CDR3 reads CASSLVDRGNTIYF. Written as DNA, the CDR3 is TGTGCCAGCAGCTTGGTGGACAGGGGAAACACCATATATTTT.

The chain links TRBV5-4 to TRBJ1-2; possible D gene TRBD1, 6 bases. Between the trimmed V and J ends, which lost 4 bases and 3 bases, there was a span of 16 bases. From germline, CDR1 is SGHNT and CDR2 YYREEE (reference sequence). The CDR3 runs to 15 residues. The CDR3 DNA sequence: TGTGCCAGCAGCCTGATGGGGGGGGCCGACTATGGCTACACCTTC. It translates to CASSLMGGADYGYTF.

The V and J genes are TRBV7-9 and TRBJ2-3, with a tentative D call TRBD2 (6 bases). V lost 0 bases and J 6 bases, leaving 16 bases between the germline ends. Germline V gene data show CDR1 as SEHNR and CDR2 as FQNEAQ (reference sequence). The CDR3 runs 16 residues. CDR3 DNA: TGTGCCAGCAGCTTAGCCGGGACTGCCTCGAGCGATACGCAGTATTTT. Translated: CASSLAGTASSDTQYF.

This chain uses TRBV5-1 with TRBJ2-7; weak D call: TRBD1 (6 bases). The CDR3 has 16 residues. Looked up from germline, CDR1 is SGHRS and CDR2 is YFSETQ. Trimming removed 0 bases at V and 0 bases at J, with 13 bases between. CDR3 region: CASSLARGTDSYEQYF. In DNA, the CDR3 is TGCGCCAGCAGCTTGGCCAGGGGCACCGACTCCTACGAGCAGTACTTC. Using reference TRBV5-1 and TRBJ2-7 for the parts outside the CDR3, the full variable domain is KAGVTQTPRYLIKTRGQQVTLSCSPISGHRSVSWYQQTPGQGLQFLFEYFSETQRNKGNFPGRFSGRQFSNSRSEMNVSTLELGDSALYLCASSLARGTDSYEQYFGPGTRLTVT.

This chain joins TRBV6-5 and TRBJ2-3, with 7 positions matching TRBD1. Germline V CDR1 and CDR2: MNHEY, SVGAGI. V gave up 4 bases and J gave up 3 bases; unmatched junction bases: 4. The CDR3 runs 14 residues. CDR3 coding DNA: TGTGCCAGCAGTTGGGACAGACTAACAGATACGCAGTATTTT. It yields the protein CASSWDRLTDTQYF.

This rearrangement joins TRBV2 to TRBJ1-5, with 11 bases that match TRBD1. Losses at the gene ends were 5 bases for V and 0 bases for J; bases not matched to a gene: 3. This CDR3 comprises 16 residues. CDR1 and CDR2 from the germline V gene are SNHLY and FYNNEI. In nucleotides, the CDR3 is TGTGCCAGCAGTCCCGGGACAGGGGGTAGCAATCAGCCCCAGCATTTT. This gives the protein CASSPGTGGSNQPQHF.

This CDR3 is CASTRDRVNSPLHF. DNA for the CDR3: TGTGCCAGCACTCGGGACAGGGTAAATTCACCCCTCCACTTT. The chain links TRBV6-1 to TRBJ1-6, with 9 bases aligning to TRBD1. V gave up 7 bases and J gave up 7 bases; unmatched junction bases: 5. The CDR3 sequence is 14 residues long. CDR1 and CDR2 (germline): MNHNS, SASEGT.

The chain links TRBV9 to TRBJ2-3; possible D gene TRBD1, 5 bases. This CDR3 has 15 residues. V was trimmed by 4 bases and J by 0 bases, leaving 12 bases between them. Germline-derived CDR1 and CDR2 are SGDLS and YYNGEE. The CDR3 bases are TGTGCCAGCAGCCCCTCCCCAGGGAGCACAGATACGCAGTATTTT. This codes for CASSPSPGSTDTQYF.

The chain joins TRBV30 to TRBJ1-5; 10 nucleotides match TRBD1. Unmatched junction bases numbered 4, after V lost 1 base and J lost 4 bases. This CDR3 region has 15 residues. The germline gives CDR1 GTSNPN, CDR2 SVGIG (reference sequence). The CDR3 reads CAWSEGTGVNQPQHF. Written as DNA, the CDR3 is TGTGCCTGGAGTGAAGGGACAGGGGTTAATCAGCCCCAGCATTTT.

The rearrangement uses TRBV7-2 and TRBJ2-3, with a tentative D call TRBD1 (6 bases). V shed 6 bases and J shed 0 bases, with 13 bases lying between them. This CDR3 spans 15 amino acids. From germline, CDR1 is SGHTA and CDR2 FQGNSA. The CDR3 coding sequence is TGTGCCAGCAGTCGGACAGCTTATAGCACAGATACGCAGTATTTT. It specifies CASSRTAYSTDTQYF.

The V call is TRBV6-6, the J call TRBJ2-3; tentatively, D is TRBD1 (6 bases). Trimming removed 8 bases at V and 0 bases at J, with 15 bases between. Germline V gene data show CDR1 as MNHNY and CDR2 as SVGAGI (reference sequence). This CDR3 contains 15 residues. The CDR3 DNA is TGTGCCAGCCGTTTATTGGGGGCAAGCACAGATACGCAGTATTTT. Translation: CASRLLGASTDTQYF.

This chain connects TRBV7-2 to TRBJ2-3; TRBD2 matches at 7 bases. The CDR3 runs to 15 residues. From germline, CDR1 is SGHTA and CDR2 FQGNSA. Germline trimming cut 3 bases from V and 5 bases from J; bases unmatched to any gene: 8. The CDR3 region is CASSFASGNRDTQYF. CDR3 coding DNA: TGTGCCAGCAGCTTCGCTAGCGGCAATAGAGATACGCAGTATTTT. The full variable domain, with the rest looked up from reference TRBV7-2 and TRBJ2-3, is GAGVSQSPSNKVTEKGKDVELRCDPISGHTALYWYRQSLGQGLEFLIYFQGNSAPDKSGLPSDRFSAERTGGSVSTLTIQRTQQEDSAVYLCASSFASGNRDTQYFGPGTRLTVL.

This chain joins TRBV9 and TRBJ2-7; TRBD1 matches at 8 bases. Trimming at V came to 0 bases and at J to 7 bases, leaving 6 bases not matched to a gene. Germline lookup yields CDR1 SGDLS and CDR2 YYNGEE. The CDR3 length is 14 residues. CDR3: CASSVGQGAREQYF. CDR3 bases: TGTGCCAGCAGCGTAGGTCAGGGGGCGAGGGAGCAGTACTTC. Full variable domain (outside the CDR3, taken from reference TRBV9 and TRBJ2-7): DSGVTQTPKHLITATGQRVTLRCSPRSGDLSVYWYQQSLDQGLQFLIQYYNGEERAKGNILERFSAQQFPDLHSELNLSSLELGDSALYFCASSVGQGAREQYFGPGTRLTVT.

The CDR3 region is CASSEGGQGGMNTEAFF. In DNA form, the CDR3 reads TGTGCCAGCAGTGAGGGGGGACAGGGGGGGATGAACACTGAAGCTTTCTTT. This sequence joins TRBV25-1 and TRBJ1-1; 11 bases agree with TRBD1. The CDR3 length is 17 residues. The trim removed 3 bases at V and 0 bases at J, leaving 6 bases unmatched. Germline V lookup: CDR1 MGHDK, CDR2 SYGVNS.